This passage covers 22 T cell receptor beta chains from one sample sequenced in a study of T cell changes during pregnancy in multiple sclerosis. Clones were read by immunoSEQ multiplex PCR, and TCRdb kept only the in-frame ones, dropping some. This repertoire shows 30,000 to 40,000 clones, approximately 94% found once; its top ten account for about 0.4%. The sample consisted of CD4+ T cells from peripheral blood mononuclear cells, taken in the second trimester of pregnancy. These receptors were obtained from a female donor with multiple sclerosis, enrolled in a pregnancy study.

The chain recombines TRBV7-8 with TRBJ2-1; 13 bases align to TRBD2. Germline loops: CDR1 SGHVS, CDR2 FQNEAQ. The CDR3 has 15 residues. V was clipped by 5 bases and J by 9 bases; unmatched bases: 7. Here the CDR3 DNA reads TGTGCCAGCAGCCCCTTACTAGCGGGGGGGCGTGAGCAGTTCTTC. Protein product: CASSPLLAGGREQFF.

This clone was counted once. The CDR3 spells CASSSGQGYNSPLHF. The CDR3 DNA sequence: TGTGCCAGCAGCTCCGGACAGGGCTATAATTCACCCCTCCACTTT. The chain recombines TRBV5-4 with TRBJ1-6; TRBD1 aligns across 8 bases. The CDR3 is made up of 15 amino acids. Per the germline V gene, CDR1 is SGHNT and CDR2 is YYREEE (reference sequence). Trimming took 3 bases from V and 3 from J; bases not matched to a gene: 2.

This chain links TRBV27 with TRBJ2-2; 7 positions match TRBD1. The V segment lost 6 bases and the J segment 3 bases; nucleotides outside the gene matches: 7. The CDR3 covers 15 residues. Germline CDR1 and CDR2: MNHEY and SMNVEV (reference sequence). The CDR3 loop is CASSLAQGYTGELFF. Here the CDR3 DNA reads TGTGCCAGCAGCCTAGCACAGGGGTACACCGGGGAGCTGTTTTTT.

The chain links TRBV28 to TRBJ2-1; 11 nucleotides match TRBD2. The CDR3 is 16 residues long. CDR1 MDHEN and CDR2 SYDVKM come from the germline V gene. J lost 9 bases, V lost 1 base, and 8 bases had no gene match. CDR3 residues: CASSLYGTSGRGEQFF. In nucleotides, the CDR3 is TGTGCCAGCAGTTTATATGGGACTAGCGGAAGGGGTGAGCAGTTCTTC.

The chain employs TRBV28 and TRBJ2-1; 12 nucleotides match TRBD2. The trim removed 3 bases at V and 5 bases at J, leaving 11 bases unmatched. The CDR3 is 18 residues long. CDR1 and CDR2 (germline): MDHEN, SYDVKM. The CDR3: CASSFRPSGRGIDNEQFF. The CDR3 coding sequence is TGTGCCAGCAGTTTTAGGCCTAGCGGGAGGGGTATTGACAATGAGCAGTTCTTC. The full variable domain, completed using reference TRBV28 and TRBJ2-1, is DVKVTQSSRYLVKRTGEKVFLECVQDMDHENMFWYRQDPGLGLRLIYFSYDVKMKEKGDIPEGYSVSREKKERFSLILESASTNQTSMYLCASSFRPSGRGIDNEQFFGPGTRLTVL.

This chain's CDR3 is CSVDPAGLETQYF. CDR3 DNA sequence: TGCAGCGTCGATCCGGCAGGGCTAGAGACCCAGTACTTC. This sequence joins TRBV29-1 and TRBJ2-5; D may be TRBD1 (5 bases). The CDR3 sequence is 13 residues long. V was clipped by 6 bases and J by 4 bases, with 15 bases between them. Germline CDR1 reads SQVTM; CDR2 reads ANQGSEA.

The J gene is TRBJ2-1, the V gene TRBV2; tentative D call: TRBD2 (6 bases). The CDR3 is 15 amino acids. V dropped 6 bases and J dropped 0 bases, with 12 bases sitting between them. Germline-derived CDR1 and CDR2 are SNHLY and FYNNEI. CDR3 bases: TGTGCCAGCAGGATAGGGACTTACTCCTACAATGAGCAGTTCTTC. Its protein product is CASRIGTYSYNEQFF.

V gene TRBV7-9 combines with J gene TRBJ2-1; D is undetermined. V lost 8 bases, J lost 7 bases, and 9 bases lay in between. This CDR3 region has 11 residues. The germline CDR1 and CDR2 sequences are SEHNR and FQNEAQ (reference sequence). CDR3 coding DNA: TGTGCCAGCCTAGTGGAGAATGAGCAGTTCTTC. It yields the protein CASLVENEQFF.

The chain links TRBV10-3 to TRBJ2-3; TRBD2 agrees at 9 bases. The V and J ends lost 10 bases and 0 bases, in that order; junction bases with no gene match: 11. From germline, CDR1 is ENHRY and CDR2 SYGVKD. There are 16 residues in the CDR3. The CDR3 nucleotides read TGTGCCAGGGAGGCTAGCGGGGACCATAGCACAGATACGCAGTATTTT. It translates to CAREASGDHSTDTQYF.

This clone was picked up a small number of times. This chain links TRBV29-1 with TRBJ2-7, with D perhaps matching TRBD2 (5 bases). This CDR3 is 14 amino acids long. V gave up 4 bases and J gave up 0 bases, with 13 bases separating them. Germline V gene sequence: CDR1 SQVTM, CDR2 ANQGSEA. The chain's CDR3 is CSVAGLKVSYEQYF. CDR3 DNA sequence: TGCAGCGTTGCGGGGTTGAAGGTCTCCTACGAGCAGTACTTC.

The CDR3: CASTSGTGVQPQHF. CDR3 DNA: TGTGCCAGTACCTCAGGGACAGGGGTTCAGCCCCAGCATTTT. V gene TRBV19 combines with J gene TRBJ1-5; 10 bases are shared with TRBD1. Trimming at V came to 7 bases and at J to 6 bases, leaving 6 bases not matched to a gene. From germline, CDR1 is LNHDA and CDR2 SQIVND (reference sequence). The CDR3 sequence is 14 residues long.

CDR3 bases: TGTGCCATCAGTGAGTCGATACGGGGGGCCTACAATGAGCAGTTCTTC. Amino acid sequence: CAISESIRGAYNEQFF. This chain connects TRBV10-3 to TRBJ2-1; 7 bases are a match to TRBD2. This CDR3 has 16 amino acids. The V and J ends lost 0 bases and 2 bases, in that order; junction bases with no gene match: 4. Germline CDR1 is ENHRY and CDR2 is SYGVKD.

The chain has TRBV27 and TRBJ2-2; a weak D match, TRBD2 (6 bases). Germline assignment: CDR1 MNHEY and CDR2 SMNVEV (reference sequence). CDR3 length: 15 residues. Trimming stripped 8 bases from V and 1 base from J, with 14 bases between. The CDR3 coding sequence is TGTGCCAGCCCAGGGAGGCTGGGGAACACCGGGGAGCTGTTTTTT. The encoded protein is CASPGRLGNTGELFF.

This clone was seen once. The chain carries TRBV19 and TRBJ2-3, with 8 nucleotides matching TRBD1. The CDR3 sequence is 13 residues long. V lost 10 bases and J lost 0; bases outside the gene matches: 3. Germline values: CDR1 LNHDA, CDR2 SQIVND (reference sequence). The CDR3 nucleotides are TGTGCCACGGGACAGGAGAGCACAGATACGCAGTATTTT. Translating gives CATGQESTDTQYF.

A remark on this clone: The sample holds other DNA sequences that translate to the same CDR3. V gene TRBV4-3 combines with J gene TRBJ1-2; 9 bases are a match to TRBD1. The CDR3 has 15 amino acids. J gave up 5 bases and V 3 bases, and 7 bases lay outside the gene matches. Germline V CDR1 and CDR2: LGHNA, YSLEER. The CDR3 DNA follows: TGCGCCAGCAGCCAGGATCGGACAGGGGCGTATGGCTACACCTTC. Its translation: CASSQDRTGAYGYTF.

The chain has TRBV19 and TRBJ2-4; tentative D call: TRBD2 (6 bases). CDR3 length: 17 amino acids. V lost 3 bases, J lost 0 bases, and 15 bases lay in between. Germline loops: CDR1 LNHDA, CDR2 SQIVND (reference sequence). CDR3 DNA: TGTGCCAGTAGTATTTGGGGGGAACTCTTAGCCAAAAACATTCAGTACTTC. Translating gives CASSIWGELLAKNIQYF.

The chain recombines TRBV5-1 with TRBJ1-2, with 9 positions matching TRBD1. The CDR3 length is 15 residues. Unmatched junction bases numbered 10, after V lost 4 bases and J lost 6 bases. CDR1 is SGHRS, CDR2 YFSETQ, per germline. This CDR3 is CASSPGTGPTDGYTF. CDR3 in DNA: TGCGCCAGCAGCCCAGGGACAGGGCCGACCGATGGCTACACCTTC.

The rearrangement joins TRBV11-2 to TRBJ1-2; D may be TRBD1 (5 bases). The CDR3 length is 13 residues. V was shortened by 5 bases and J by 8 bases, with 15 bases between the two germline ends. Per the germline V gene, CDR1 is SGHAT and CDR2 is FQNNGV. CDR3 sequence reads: CASSRGRESGYTF. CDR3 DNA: TGTGCCAGCAGCCGGGGGAGGGAAAGCGGCTACACCTTC.

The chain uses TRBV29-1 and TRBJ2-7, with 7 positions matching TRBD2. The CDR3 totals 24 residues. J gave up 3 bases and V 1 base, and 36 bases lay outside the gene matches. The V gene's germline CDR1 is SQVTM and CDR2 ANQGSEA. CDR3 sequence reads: CSVEAPRRGGREPTPRSLLYEQYF. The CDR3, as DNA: TGCAGCGTTGAAGCTCCGAGGAGGGGTGGGCGGGAGCCAACACCCCGAAGTCTCCTCTACGAGCAGTACTTC.

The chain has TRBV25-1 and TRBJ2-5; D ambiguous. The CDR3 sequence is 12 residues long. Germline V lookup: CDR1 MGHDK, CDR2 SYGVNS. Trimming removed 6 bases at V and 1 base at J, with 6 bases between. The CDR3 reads CASRDFQETQYF. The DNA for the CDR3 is TGTGCCAGCAGAGACTTCCAAGAGACCCAGTACTTC.

DNA of the CDR3: TGCGCCAGCAGCGTAGGTCTAGCAGAGACCCAGTACTTC. This gives the protein CASSVGLAETQYF. The rearrangement uses TRBV5-1 and TRBJ2-5, with a tentative D call TRBD2 (5 bases). Germline lookup yields CDR1 SGHRS and CDR2 YFSETQ. The CDR3 covers 13 residues. V dropped 4 bases and J dropped 4 bases, with 11 bases sitting between them.

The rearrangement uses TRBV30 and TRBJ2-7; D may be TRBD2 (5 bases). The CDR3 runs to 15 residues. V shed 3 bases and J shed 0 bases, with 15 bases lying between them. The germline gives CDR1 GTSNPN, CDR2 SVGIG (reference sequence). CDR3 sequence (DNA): TGTGCCTGGAGCGGAACTAAGCGGCTCTCCTACGAGCAGTACTTC. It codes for CAWSGTKRLSYEQYF.